The rows below give T cell receptor beta chains drawn from one sample of a study of PD-L1 blockade in urothelial cancer. The protocol was immunoSEQ multiplex PCR, while the TCRdb copy is restricted to in-frame clones and leaves out a portion. The sample contains about 52,000 clones, roughly 80% of which appear only once. This material consisted of PBMCs, taken around atezolizumab (anti-PD-L1) treatment. The receptors shown here come from a man in his 70s with urothelial cancer. Each CDR3 is given with its conserved first and last residue. The D gene is left open where the match is weak. Size is stated for part of the rows, as once, few or many counts, or as a class when the clone is expanded.

v_gene,j_gene,d_gene,abundance,CDR3nt,CDR3aa
TRBV27,TRBJ2-1,-,-,TGTGCCAGCACCAGGACACCCTACAATGAGCAGTTCTTC,CASTRTPYNEQFF
TRBV7-8,TRBJ1-1,-,few,TGTGCCAGCAGCTTATCTGGCAGGGGAAACACTGAAGCTTTCTTT,CASSLSGRGNTEAFF
TRBV7-6,TRBJ1-4,-,once,TGTGCCAGCAGCTTAGACGGAGGGTACGAAAAACTGTTTTTT,CASSLDGGYEKLFF
TRBV7-9,TRBJ1-2,TRBD1,-,TGTGCCAGCAGCGACCGGACAGGTGCCCTGGGCTATGGCTACACCTTC,CASSDRTGALGYGYTF
TRBV5-1,TRBJ2-5,TRBD1,few,TGCGCCAGCAGCTCGGCCCAGGACAGGGGGCGAGGGGAGACCCAGTACTTC,CASSSAQDRGRGETQYF
TRBV2,TRBJ1-4,TRBD1,-,TGTGCCAGCAGTGAAGCCGGACAGGGTGGAGAAAAACTGTTTTTT,CASSEAGQGGEKLFF
TRBV6-5,TRBJ1-4,-,few,TGTGCCAGCAGTTACCGGGGGGCACGTAATGAAAAACTGTTTTTT,CASSYRGARNEKLFF
TRBV19,TRBJ1-2,-,-,TGTGCCAGTAGTATAGATCGGAGGGCCATTATGGGCTACACCTTC,CASSIDRRAIMGYTF
TRBV28,TRBJ2-2,TRBD2,-,TGTGCCAGCAGTTCGCTCCCAGCGGGGACCGAGGGACGCACCGGGGAGCTGTTTTTT,CASSSLPAGTEGRTGELFF
TRBV7-9,TRBJ2-7,TRBD1,once,TGTGCCAGCAGGTCCGGGACAGGAGGGCAGTACTTC,CASRSGTGGQYF
TRBV28,TRBJ1-5,TRBD1,-,TGTGCCAGCAAACCTCCCGGGACAGGGTACAATCAGCCCCAGCATTTT,CASKPPGTGYNQPQHF
TRBV2,TRBJ2-2,-,-,TGTGCCAGCAGTGAACAGTCGAACACCGGGGAGCTGTTTTTT,CASSEQSNTGELFF
TRBV18,TRBJ1-2,-,-,TGTGCCAGCTCACCTAAGGAGGGTGATGGCTACACCTTC,CASSPKEGDGYTF
TRBV13,TRBJ2-3,TRBD2,-,TGTGCCAGCAGCTTAGGACGAGCGGGAGGAAGCACAGATACGCAGTATTTT,CASSLGRAGGSTDTQYF
TRBV10-3,TRBJ1-3,TRBD1,-,TGTGCCATCGGACAGGGGGCTGGAGGAAACACCATATATTTT,CAIGQGAGGNTIYF
TRBV19,TRBJ2-7,-,-,TGTGCCAGTAGCCGGACTGCCTTTACCTACGAGCAGTACTTC,CASSRTAFTYEQYF
TRBV6-5,TRBJ2-7,-,-,TGTGCCAGCAGCCCGGACACTCTGAGCGTCTACGAGCAGTACTTC,CASSPDTLSVYEQYF
TRBV11-2,TRBJ2-1,TRBD1,medium-sized,TGTGCCAGCCGCCCGGGACAGGCTTACAATGAGCAGTTCTTC,CASRPGQAYNEQFF
TRBV5-1,TRBJ2-1,TRBD2,once,TGCGCCAGCAGCTGGACTAGCGGGAGTGAGGGTGAGCAGTTCTTC,CASSWTSGSEGEQFF
TRBV4-1,TRBJ2-2,-,-,TGCGCCAGCAGCCAAGAGACAGTATTGGCCGGGGAGCTGTTTTTT,CASSQETVLAGELFF
TRBV19,TRBJ2-7,-,-,TGTGCCAGTAGTGTTCCACAGGGAAATCATGACTACGAGCAGTACTTC,CASSVPQGNHDYEQYF
TRBV6-5,TRBJ2-7,TRBD1,-,TGTGCCAGCATGGGGACAGGGGTCTACGAGCAGTACTTC,CASMGTGVYEQYF
TRBV29-1,TRBJ2-7,TRBD1,few,TGCAGCTTCTCGAGGACAGGGTACGACGAGCAGTACTTC,CSFSRTGYDEQYF
TRBV19,TRBJ1-1,-,-,TGTGCCAGTAGTACCAATGTCCGGGGCACTGAAGCTTTCTTT,CASSTNVRGTEAFF
TRBV11-2,TRBJ1-1,TRBD1,once,TGTGCCAGCAGCGGCGACAGGGGGGTCACTGAAGCTTTCTTT,CASSGDRGVTEAFF
TRBV11-3,TRBJ2-5,TRBD1,-,TGTGCCAGCAGTAATCCCGGGACAGGGGAGACCCAGTACTTC,CASSNPGTGETQYF
TRBV7-2,TRBJ2-2,TRBD1,-,TGTGCCAGCAGCTACAAAGGGACAGGGGGCTACACCGGGGAGCTGTTTTTT,CASSYKGTGGYTGELFF
TRBV28,TRBJ2-7,-,-,TGTGCCAGCAATAGGGCAGGGTCCTACGAGCAGTACTTC,CASNRAGSYEQYF
TRBV29-1,TRBJ2-7,-,-,TGCAGCGTTGAAAGGGACAAGTCTCCCGAGCAGTACTTC,CSVERDKSPEQYF